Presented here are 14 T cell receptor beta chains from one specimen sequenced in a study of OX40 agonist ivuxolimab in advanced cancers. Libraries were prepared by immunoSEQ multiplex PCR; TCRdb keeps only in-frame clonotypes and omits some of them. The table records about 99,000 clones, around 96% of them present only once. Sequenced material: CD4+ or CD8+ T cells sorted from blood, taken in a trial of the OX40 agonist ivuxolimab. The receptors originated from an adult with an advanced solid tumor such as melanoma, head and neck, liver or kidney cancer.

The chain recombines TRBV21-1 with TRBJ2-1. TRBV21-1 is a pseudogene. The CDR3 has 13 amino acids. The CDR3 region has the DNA TGTGCCAGCAGCAAAGACTCGGGCCGTGAGCAGTTCTTC. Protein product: CASSKDSGREQFF.

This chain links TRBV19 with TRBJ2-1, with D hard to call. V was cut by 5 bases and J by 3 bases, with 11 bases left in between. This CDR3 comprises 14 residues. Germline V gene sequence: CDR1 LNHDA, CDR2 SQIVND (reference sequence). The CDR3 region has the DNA TGTGCCAGTAGTGGCCCAAGGGACTACAATGAGCAGTTCTTC. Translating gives CASSGPRDYNEQFF.

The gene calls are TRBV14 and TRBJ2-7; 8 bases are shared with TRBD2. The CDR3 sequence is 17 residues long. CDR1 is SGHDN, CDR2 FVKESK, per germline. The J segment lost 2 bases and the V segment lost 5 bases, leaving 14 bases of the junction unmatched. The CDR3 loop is CASSENSGGLGTYEQYF. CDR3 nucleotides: TGTGCCAGCAGCGAAAATTCGGGGGGACTAGGGACCTACGAGCAGTACTTC.

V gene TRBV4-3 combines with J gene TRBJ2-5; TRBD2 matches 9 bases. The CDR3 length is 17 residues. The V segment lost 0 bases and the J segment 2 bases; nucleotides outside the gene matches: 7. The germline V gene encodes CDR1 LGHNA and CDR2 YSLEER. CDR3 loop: CASSQEVAGVGQETQYF. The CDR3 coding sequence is TGCGCCAGCAGCCAAGAAGTAGCGGGAGTGGGACAAGAGACCCAGTACTTC.

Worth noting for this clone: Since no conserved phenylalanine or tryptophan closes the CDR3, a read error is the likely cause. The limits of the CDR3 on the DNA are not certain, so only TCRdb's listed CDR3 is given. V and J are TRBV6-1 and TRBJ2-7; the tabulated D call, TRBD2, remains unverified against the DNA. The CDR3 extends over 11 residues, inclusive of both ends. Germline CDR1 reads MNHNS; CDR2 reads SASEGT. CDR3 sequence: CASSLGPQLAK.

The CDR3 coding sequence is TGTGCCAGCAGTTTAGGGGGGGGACACAATTCACCCCTCCACTTT. Amino acid sequence: CASSLGGGHNSPLHF. The genes are TRBV27 and TRBJ1-6, with a tentative D call TRBD1 (6 bases). The CDR3 is 15 amino acids. CDR1 and CDR2 from the germline V gene are MNHEY and SMNVEV (reference sequence). Trimming shortened V by 2 bases and J by 7 bases, and 12 bases separated the two germline ends.

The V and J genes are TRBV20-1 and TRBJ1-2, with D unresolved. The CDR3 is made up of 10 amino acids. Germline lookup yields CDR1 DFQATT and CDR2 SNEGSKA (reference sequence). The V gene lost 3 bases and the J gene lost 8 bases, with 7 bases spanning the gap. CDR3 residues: CSARGLGYTF. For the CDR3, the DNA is TGCAGTGCTAGGGGATTAGGCTACACCTTC.

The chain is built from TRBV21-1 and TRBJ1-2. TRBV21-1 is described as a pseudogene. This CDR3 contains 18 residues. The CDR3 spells CASSKRLRKGGEVNGYTF. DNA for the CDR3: TGTGCCAGCAGCAAACGCCTGAGGAAGGGGGGCGAGGTAAATGGCTACACCTTC.

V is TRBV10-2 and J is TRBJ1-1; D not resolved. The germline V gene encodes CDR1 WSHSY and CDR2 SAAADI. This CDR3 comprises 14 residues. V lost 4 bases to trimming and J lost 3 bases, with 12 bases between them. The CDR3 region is CASSGVLRDTEAFF. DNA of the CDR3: TGCGCCAGCAGTGGGGTCCTTCGAGACACTGAAGCTTTCTTT.

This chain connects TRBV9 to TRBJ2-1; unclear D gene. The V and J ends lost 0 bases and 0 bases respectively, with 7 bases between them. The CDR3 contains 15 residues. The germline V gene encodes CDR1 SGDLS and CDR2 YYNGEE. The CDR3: CASSVEDPSYNEQFF. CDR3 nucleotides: TGTGCCAGCAGCGTAGAGGATCCCTCCTACAATGAGCAGTTCTTC.

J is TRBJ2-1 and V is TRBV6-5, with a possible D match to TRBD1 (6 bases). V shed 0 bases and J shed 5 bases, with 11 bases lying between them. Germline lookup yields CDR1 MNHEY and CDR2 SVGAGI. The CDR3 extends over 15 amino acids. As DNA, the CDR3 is TGTGCCAGCAGTTACTCGAACAGGGCGGACAATGAGCAGTTCTTC. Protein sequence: CASSYSNRADNEQFF.

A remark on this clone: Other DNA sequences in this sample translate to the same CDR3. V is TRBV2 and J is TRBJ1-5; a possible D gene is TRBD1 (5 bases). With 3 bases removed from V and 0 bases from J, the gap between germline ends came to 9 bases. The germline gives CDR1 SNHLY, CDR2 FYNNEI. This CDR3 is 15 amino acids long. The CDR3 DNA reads TGTGCCAGCAGTGATGGGACGGTTAGCAATCAGCCCCAGCATTTT. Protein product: CASSDGTVSNQPQHF.

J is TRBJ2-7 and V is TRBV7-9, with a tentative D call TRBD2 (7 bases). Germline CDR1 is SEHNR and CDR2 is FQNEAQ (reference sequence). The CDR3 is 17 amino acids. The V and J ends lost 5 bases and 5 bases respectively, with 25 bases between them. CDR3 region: CASSGGAGSPGLDEQYF. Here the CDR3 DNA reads TGTGCCAGCAGCGGGGGGGCAGGATCCCCGGGGTTGGACGAGCAGTACTTC.

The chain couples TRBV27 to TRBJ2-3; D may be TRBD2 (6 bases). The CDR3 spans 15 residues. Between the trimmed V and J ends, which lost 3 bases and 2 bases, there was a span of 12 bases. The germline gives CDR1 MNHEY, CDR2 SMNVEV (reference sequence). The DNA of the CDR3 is TGTGCCAGCAGTTTTGGGTCTAGCGACACAGATACGCAGTATTTT. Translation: CASSFGSSDTDTQYF.